This T cell receptor (beta chain) was sequenced during a study of regulatory T cells in long-lasting Graves disease. Study-wide findings and caveats: Persistent disease exhibited a predilection for TRBV28, TRBJ1-2 and TRBJ2-5. The study found lower TCR diversity in persistent Graves' patients than in newly diagnosed ones.

Time point meaning: newly diagnosed GD, antithyroid drugs for less than 3 months. The authors made the TCR library using RNA they extracted from PBMCs. Assembly of TCR beta libraries relied on iRepertoire HTBI primers together with Arm-PCR of CDR3 regions. TCRdb ran MiXCR on the multiplex PCR reads and lists one entry per CDR3 protein. The table shows approximately 540,000 distinct CDR3 sequences, with more than 10% occurring only once. Germline V gene data show CDR1 as SGHDT and CDR2 as YYEEEE. CDR3 size: 13 residues. V was cut by 0 bases and J by 8 bases, with 9 bases left in between. There are a few counts of this clonotype. The antigen is not known. This same sample was also part of a study on T cells in Graves' hyperthyroidism and ophthalmopathy. Per that paper: It was a median around 6 months before onset that the model predicted ophthalmopathy.

V is TRBV5-6 and J is TRBJ2-1; D is ambiguous. The clonotype comes from a woman aged 25 to 39 with Graves disease. The sample consisted of peripheral blood mononuclear cells (PBMCs), taken at new diagnosis, from a patient treated with antithyroid drugs. The CDR3 spells CASSLGPPDEQFF. In nucleotides, the CDR3 is TGTGCCAGCAGCTTGGGGCCTCCCGATGAGCAGTTCTTC.